Following are 19 T cell receptor beta chains from one sample sequenced in a study of beta chain features in type 1 diabetes. Expressed TCRB transcripts were sequenced because the isolated RNA had all been reverse transcribed beforehand. Sequencing was performed with immunoSEQ multiplex PCR; in TCRdb, only in-frame clones are kept and a portion is missing. The repertoire holds hundreds of thousands of clones, with approximately 14% as singletons. The sample was central memory CD4+ T cells from blood. All receptors derive from a man aged 25 to 45 in good health.

This rearrangement joins TRBV10-3 to TRBJ2-2; D remains ambiguous. Germline V gene sequence: CDR1 ENHRY, CDR2 SYGVKD. Trimming stripped 10 bases from V and 5 bases from J, with 17 bases between. CDR3 length: 14 residues. The CDR3 spells CASIPNPRTGELFF. Here the CDR3 DNA reads TGTGCCAGCATCCCCAACCCACGGACCGGGGAGCTGTTTTTT.

This clone was seen many times. The V gene is TRBV19, the J gene TRBJ2-3; 7 nucleotides align to TRBD1. The CDR3 has 13 residues. CDR1 is LNHDA and CDR2 is SQIVND in the germline V gene (reference sequence). Losses at the gene ends were 10 bases for V and 6 bases for J; bases not matched to a gene: 10. The CDR3 spells CATSGTAFDTQYF. The CDR3 DNA reads TGTGCCACCTCCGGGACAGCCTTCGATACGCAGTATTTT. The whole variable domain, filled in from reference TRBV19 and TRBJ2-3, reads DGGITQSPKYLFRKEGQNVTLSCEQNLNHDAMYWYRQDPGQGLRLIYYSQIVNDFQKGDIAEGYSVSREKKESFPLTVTSAQKNPTAFYLCATSGTAFDTQYFGPGTRLTVL.

This clone was observed a few times. The CDR3 protein is CASSLDRNRVGSGYTF. Written as DNA, the CDR3 is TGTGCCAGCAGCTTAGATCGGAACAGGGTAGGCTCTGGCTACACCTTC. The chain is built from TRBV11-2 and TRBJ1-2, with a tentative D call TRBD1 (6 bases). The CDR3 runs to 16 residues. The germline gives CDR1 SGHAT, CDR2 FQNNGV. V lost 0 bases and J lost 7, with 18 bases in between.

This clone was seen ten or more times. A read error may account for a junction end that differs from germline. The chain carries TRBV4-3 and TRBJ2-7, with TRBD1 matching 9 bases. Germline V gene sequence: CDR1 LGHNA, CDR2 YSLEER. This CDR3 is built from 13 residues. CDR3 in amino acids: CASSQVCPGQGAF. The CDR3 DNA sequence: TGCGCCAGCAGCCAAGTTTGCCCGGGACAGGGAGCCTTC.

CDR3 DNA: TGTGCCAGCAGCTTACGAGGCAGTAACTATGGCTACACCTTC. Its translation is CASSLRGSNYGYTF. V usage is TRBV7-9 and J usage is TRBJ1-2, with D unclear. V lost 2 bases to trimming and J lost 1 base, with 8 bases between them. The CDR3 covers 14 residues. The germline V gene encodes CDR1 SEHNR and CDR2 FQNEAQ (reference sequence).

A few counts support this clone. This chain uses TRBV7-9 with TRBJ2-4, with 13 bases identical to TRBD2. V gave up 4 bases and J gave up 0 bases; unmatched junction bases: 9. Per germline, CDR1 SEHNR and CDR2 FQNEAQ (reference sequence). This CDR3 has 19 amino acids. The CDR3: CASSSSPGLAGLAKNIQYF. The DNA of the CDR3 is TGTGCCAGCAGCTCCTCTCCGGGACTAGCGGGGCTAGCCAAAAACATTCAGTACTTC.

This clone was detected only a few times. V and J are TRBV29-1 and TRBJ1-1; D uncertain. V was cut by 6 bases and J by 5 bases, with 16 bases left in between. CDR3 length equals 13 residues. Germline V gene lookup returns CDR1 SQVTM and CDR2 ANQGSEA. The CDR3 DNA reads TGCAGCGTAACCGGGTCTCCGAAAACTGAAGCTTTCTTT. Translated: CSVTGSPKTEAFF.

This clone was counted at least ten times. V usage is TRBV7-9 and J usage is TRBJ1-5; no clear D. Germline CDR1 is SEHNR and CDR2 is FQNEAQ (reference sequence). The V end lost 0 bases, the J end lost 2 bases, and 11 bases lay between the germline ends. The CDR3 length is 16 residues. This chain's CDR3 is CASSLAFPDGNQPQHF. The CDR3 region has the DNA TGTGCCAGCAGCTTAGCGTTCCCCGACGGCAATCAGCCCCAGCATTTT.

In this sample, this clone turned up a few times. The chain has TRBV6-1 and TRBJ2-5, with TRBD2 matching 14 bases. Per germline, CDR1 MNHNS and CDR2 SASEGT. V shed 4 bases and J 0 bases; nucleotides not matched to a gene: 7. This CDR3 is built from 18 residues. The CDR3 region has the DNA TGTGCCAGCAGTGTTGGACTAGCGGGGGGACCGTACCAAGAGACCCAGTACTTC. Its translation: CASSVGLAGGPYQETQYF.

The chain joins TRBV7-2 to TRBJ1-1; D is undetermined. Per the germline V gene, CDR1 is SGHTA and CDR2 is FQGNSA. Trimming stripped 2 bases from V and 10 bases from J, with 17 bases between. This CDR3 is built from 14 residues. The CDR3 here is CASSLRPGKMVAFF. The CDR3 coding sequence is TGTGCCAGCAGCTTAAGGCCCGGGAAGATGGTAGCTTTCTTT.

This clone appeared a few times. The gene calls are TRBV19 and TRBJ1-1; D possibly corresponds to TRBD1 (6 bases). Between the trimmed V and J ends, which lost 5 bases and 1 base, there was a span of 8 bases. The CDR3 runs 13 residues. The germline V gene encodes CDR1 LNHDA and CDR2 SQIVND (reference sequence). The CDR3 bases are TGTGCCAGTAGTTTGGACAGGAACACTGAAGCTTTCTTT. It codes for CASSLDRNTEAFF.

The gene calls are TRBV10-3 and TRBJ1-4, with unresolved D. The V gene's germline CDR1 is ENHRY and CDR2 SYGVKD. CDR3 size: 15 residues. V gave up 4 bases and J gave up 6 bases, with 15 bases separating them. CDR3 sequence (DNA): TGTGCCATCAGTGTTAAGGGCGGTGATTATGAAAAACTGTTTTTT. Translation: CAISVKGGDYEKLFF.

This clone occurred many times. This chain links TRBV18 with TRBJ1-2; weak D call: TRBD1 (6 bases). The CDR3 sequence is 13 residues long. V lost 3 bases, J lost 7 bases, and 12 bases lay in between. Germline V gene data show CDR1 as KGHSH and CDR2 as LQKENI. Here the CDR3 DNA reads TGTGCCAGCTCACCTCAGGCACAGGGTGGCTACACCTTC. Its translation is CASSPQAQGGYTF. Using reference TRBV18 and TRBJ1-2 for the parts outside the CDR3, the full variable domain is NAGVMQNPRHLVRRRGQEARLRCSPMKGHSHVYWYRQLPEEGLKFMVYLQKENIIDESGMPKERFSAEFPKEGPSILRIQQVVRGDSAAYFCASSPQAQGGYTFGSGTRLTVV.

The chain uses TRBV7-6 and TRBJ2-1, with TRBD2 identical over 9 bases. From germline, CDR1 is SGHVS and CDR2 FNYEAQ. The CDR3 loop spans 14 amino acids. The junction had 1 base not matched to a gene; V was cut back by 3 bases and J by 4 bases. Here the CDR3 reads CASSLLAGYNEQFF. CDR3 DNA sequence: TGTGCCAGCAGCTTGCTAGCGGGGTACAATGAGCAGTTCTTC. Drawing the rest from reference TRBV7-6 and TRBJ2-1, the complete variable domain is GAGVSQSPRYKVTKRGQDVALRCDPISGHVSLYWYRQALGQGPEFLTYFNYEAQQDKSGLPNDRFSAERPEGSISTLTIQRTEQRDSAMYRCASSLLAGYNEQFFGPGTRLTVL.

The chain joins TRBV9 to TRBJ2-2, with 10 bases that match TRBD1. The trim removed 0 bases at V and 4 bases at J, leaving 3 bases unmatched. This CDR3 contains 16 residues. In germline, CDR1 is SGDLS, CDR2 YYNGEE. CDR3 residues: CASSVAGTGVTGELFF. The CDR3 DNA is TGTGCCAGCAGCGTAGCAGGGACAGGGGTCACCGGGGAGCTGTTTTTT.

The table lists this clone with a few counts. The chain combines TRBV2 with TRBJ1-2, with no clear D. This CDR3 comprises 13 residues. Trimming left V 2 bases short and J 4 bases short, with 8 bases between. Germline loops: CDR1 SNHLY, CDR2 FYNNEI. Here the CDR3 reads CASSESAIYGYTF. The CDR3 DNA sequence: TGTGCCAGCAGTGAAAGCGCCATCTATGGCTACACCTTC.

This clone was seen more than once but under ten times. V and J are TRBV11-2 and TRBJ1-2; 7 bases map to TRBD1. Germline V CDR1 and CDR2: SGHAT, FQNNGV. Losses at the gene ends were 5 bases for V and 4 bases for J; bases not matched to a gene: 10. The CDR3 has 15 residues. CDR3 residues: CASSPLTGQFYGYTF. The CDR3 DNA reads TGTGCCAGCAGCCCCCTAACGGGACAGTTCTATGGCTACACCTTC.

This clone was seen a handful of times. The rearrangement joins TRBV7-8 to TRBJ2-7; no clear D gene. Germline V gene sequence: CDR1 SGHVS, CDR2 FQNEAQ. The CDR3 is 14 amino acids. Trimming left V 3 bases short and J 6 bases short, with 15 bases between. The CDR3 DNA sequence: TGTGCCAGCAGCTTGGTTGGACCCTCGGTCGAGCAGTACGTC. It translates to CASSLVGPSVEQYV.

This clone has just a few counts. The V and J genes are TRBV9 and TRBJ2-1; 7 bases line up with TRBD2. This CDR3 spans 15 amino acids. Germline V lookup: CDR1 SGDLS, CDR2 YYNGEE. Trimming removed 4 bases from V and 6 bases from J; junction bases left unmatched: 10. This CDR3 is CASSPTGTTSNEQFF. The CDR3 DNA sequence: TGTGCCAGCAGCCCAACCGGGACTACTTCCAATGAGCAGTTCTTC.